This is a list of T cell receptor beta chains from one sample in a study of naive and memory T cell subsets. TCRdb re-analysed the 5' RACE reads in MiXCR, keeping a single row per CDR3 protein. The table lists about 62,000 distinct CDR3 sequences, 8% of them singletons. The receptors originated from a female donor in good health. Each CDR3 is given with its conserved first and last residue. Fields, in order: D gene, J gene, clone size, V gene, CDR3 protein, CDR3 DNA. A D gene is named only where the DNA matches it firmly. Clone size is given for some rows only: seen once, a few or many times, or a class if the clone is expanded.

D: NA; J: TRBJ2-7; size: few; V: TRBV29-1; CDR3: CSVPGTSSYEQYF; DNA: TGCAGCGTTCCCGGGACGAGCTCCTACGAGCAGTACTTC
D: NA; J: TRBJ1-2; size: NA; V: TRBV6-5; CDR3: CASSLRDRRYGYTF; DNA: TGTGCCAGCAGTTTGAGAGACCGACGCTATGGCTACACCTTC
D: TRBD2; J: TRBJ2-5; size: many; V: TRBV20-1; CDR3: CSARTSGRAWETQYF; DNA: TGCAGTGCACGGACTAGCGGGAGGGCCTGGGAGACCCAGTACTTC
D: TRBD2; J: TRBJ2-5; size: once; V: TRBV29-1; CDR3: CSVATSAQETQYF; DNA: TGCAGCGTTGCGACTAGCGCCCAAGAGACCCAGTACTTC
D: NA; J: TRBJ1-5; size: many; V: TRBV20-1; CDR3: CSARVDLSNQPQHF; DNA: TGCAGTGCTAGAGTGGACCTGAGCAATCAGCCCCAGCATTTT
D: NA; J: TRBJ2-7; size: NA; V: TRBV25-1; CDR3: CASSEYQGLRGYEQYF; DNA: TGTGCCAGCAGTGAATATCAGGGGCTACGGGGGTACGAGCAGTACTTC
D: NA; J: TRBJ2-7; size: few; V: TRBV27; CDR3: CASSLSRAYEQYF; DNA: TGTGCCAGCAGTTTATCGAGGGCCTACGAGCAGTACTTC
D: TRBD1; J: TRBJ2-5; size: many; V: TRBV6-5; CDR3: CASSRTTGAMKETQYF; DNA: TGTGCCAGCAGTCGAACCACAGGGGCAATGAAAGAGACCCAGTACTTC
D: TRBD2; J: TRBJ2-1; size: few; V: TRBV14; CDR3: CASSQESRVLAGASEQFF; DNA: TGTGCCAGCAGCCAAGAAAGCCGGGTCCTAGCGGGAGCTAGTGAGCAGTTCTTC
D: TRBD1; J: TRBJ2-7; size: few; V: TRBV29-1; CDR3: CSVEGQDSYEQYF; DNA: TGCAGCGTGGAGGGACAGGACTCCTACGAGCAGTACTTC
D: NA; J: TRBJ2-7; size: NA; V: TRBV28; CDR3: CASSPGGRGPYEQYF; DNA: TGTGCCAGCAGTCCTGGGGGTAGGGGACCCTACGAGCAGTACTTC
D: TRBD2; J: TRBJ2-7; size: few; V: TRBV5-1; CDR3: CASSFDSGAREQYF; DNA: TGCGCCAGCAGCTTTGATAGCGGGGCACGGGAGCAGTACTTC
D: TRBD2; J: TRBJ2-3; size: few; V: TRBV20-1; CDR3: CSAMTSGRSDTQYF; DNA: TGCAGTGCTATGACTAGCGGGAGATCAGATACGCAGTATTTT
D: TRBD2; J: TRBJ2-7; size: few; V: TRBV7-3; CDR3: CASSLTGAGGTYEQYF; DNA: TGTGCCAGCAGCTTAACGGGGGCGGGAGGAACCTACGAGCAGTACTTC
D: NA; J: TRBJ2-2; size: NA; V: TRBV9; CDR3: CASSDVPSTNTGELFF; DNA: TGTGCCAGCAGCGACGTACCCTCAACGAACACCGGGGAGCTGTTTTTT
D: NA; J: TRBJ2-3; size: many; V: TRBV20-1; CDR3: CSARVAAGRTDTQYF; DNA: TGCAGTGCTAGAGTGGCAGCCGGCCGGACAGATACGCAGTATTTT
D: NA; J: TRBJ1-1; size: many; V: TRBV16; CDR3: CASSPVRQTAEAFF; DNA: TGTGCCAGCAGCCCAGTAAGACAGACCGCTGAAGCTTTCTTT